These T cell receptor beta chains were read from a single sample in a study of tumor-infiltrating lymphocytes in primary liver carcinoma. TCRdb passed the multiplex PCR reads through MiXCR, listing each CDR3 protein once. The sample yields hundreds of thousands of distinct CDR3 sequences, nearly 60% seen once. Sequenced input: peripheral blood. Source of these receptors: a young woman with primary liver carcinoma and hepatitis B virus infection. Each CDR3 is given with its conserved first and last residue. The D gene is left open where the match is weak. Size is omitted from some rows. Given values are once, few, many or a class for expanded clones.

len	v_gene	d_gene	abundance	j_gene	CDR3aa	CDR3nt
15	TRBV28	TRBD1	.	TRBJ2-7	CASSQSDRVSYEQYF	TGTGCCAGCAGCCAATCCGACAGGGTTTCCTACGAGCAGTACTTC
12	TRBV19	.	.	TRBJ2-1	CASSPPWGEQFF	TGTGCCAGTAGTCCCCCCTGGGGGGAGCAGTTCTTC
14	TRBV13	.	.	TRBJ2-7	CSSSLDRQINEQYF	TGTTCCAGCAGCTTAGACCGTCAGATCAACGAGCAGTACTTC
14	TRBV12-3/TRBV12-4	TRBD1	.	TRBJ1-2	CARSLTGVVYGYTF	TGTGCCCGCAGTCTTACAGGGGTTGTCTATGGCTACACCTTC
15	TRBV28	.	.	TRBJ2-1	CASSFRGPRDNEQFF	TGTGCCAGCAGTTTCCGGGGACCGAGAGACAATGAGCAGTTCTTC
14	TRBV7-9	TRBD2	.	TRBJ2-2	CGASGRRNTGELFF	TGTGGGGCTAGCGGGAGGCGAAACACCGGGGAGCTGTTTTTT
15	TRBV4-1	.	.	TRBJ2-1	CASSREVGSLNEQFF	TGCGCCAGCAGCCGAGAAGTCGGGTCGCTCAATGAGCAGTTCTTC
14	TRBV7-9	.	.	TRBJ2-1	CASSQLGDYNEQLF	TGTGCCAGCAGCCAACTAGGTGACTACAATGAGCAGCTCTTC
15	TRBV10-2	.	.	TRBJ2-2	CASSDTGRKTGELFF	TGCGCCAGCAGTGATACGGGAAGGAAGACCGGGGAGCTGTTTTTT
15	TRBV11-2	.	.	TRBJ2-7	CASSVYGSRHYGQYF	TGTGCCAGCAGCGTGTACGGGTCACGCCACTACGGACAGTACTTC
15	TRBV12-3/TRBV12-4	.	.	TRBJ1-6	CASSLGGRGNSPLRF	TGTGCCAGCAGTTTAGGGGGCAGGGGTAATTCACCCCTCCGCTTT
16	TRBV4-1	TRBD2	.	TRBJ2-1	CASSLIAGVAWGEQFF	TGCGCCAGCAGTCTGATAGCGGGAGTTGCCTGGGGTGAGCAGTTCTTC
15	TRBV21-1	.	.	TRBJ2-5	CASSKSLEPQKTQYF	TGTGCCAGCAGCAAATCCCTAGAACCCCAAAAGACCCAGTACTTC
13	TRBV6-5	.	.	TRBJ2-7	CASYKQVTYEQYF	TGTGCCAGCTACAAACAGGTTACCTACGAGCAGTACTTC
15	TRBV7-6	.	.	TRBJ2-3	CASSRNVDGTDTQYF	TGTGCCAGCAGCCGGAATGTGGATGGCACAGATACGCAGTATTTT
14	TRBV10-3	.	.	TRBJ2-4	CAISEGGSKNIQYF	TGTGCCATCAGTGAGGGGGGAAGCAAAAACATTCAGTACTTC
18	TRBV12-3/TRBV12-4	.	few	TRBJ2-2	CASSSDRLGVANTGELFF	TGTGCCAGCAGTTCCGATCGGCTGGGGGTAGCGAACACCGGGGAGCTGTTTTTT
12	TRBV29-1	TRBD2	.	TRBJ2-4	CSVWTSLNIQYF	TGCAGCGTCTGGACTAGCCTGAACATTCAGTACTTC
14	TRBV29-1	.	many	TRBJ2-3	CSVARAEATDTQYF	TGCAGCGTTGCGAGGGCAGAAGCCACAGATACGCAGTATTTT
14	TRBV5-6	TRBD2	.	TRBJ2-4	CASSLSSGRGIQYF	TGTGCCAGCAGCTTGAGTAGCGGGAGAGGCATTCAGTACTTC
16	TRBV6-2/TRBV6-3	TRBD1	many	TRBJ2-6	CASRRQGGSGANVLTF	TGTGCCAGCAGGAGACAGGGTGGGTCGGGGGCCAACGTCCTGACTTTC
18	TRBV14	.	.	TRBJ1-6	CASSQSLYSPPGNSPLHF	TGTGCCAGCAGCCAATCGCTTTATTCCCCACCTGGGAATTCACCCCTCCACTTT
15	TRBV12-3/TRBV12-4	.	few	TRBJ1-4	CASSMTGWPNEKLFF	TGTGCCAGCAGTATGACCGGATGGCCTAATGAAAAACTGTTTTTT
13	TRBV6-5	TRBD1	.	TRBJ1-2	CASSGQGDYDYTF	TGTGCCAGCAGCGGACAGGGGGACTATGACTACACCTTC
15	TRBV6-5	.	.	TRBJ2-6	CASSNRDPGANVLTF	TGCGCCAGCAGCAATAGGGACCCTGGGGCCAACGTCCTGACTTTC
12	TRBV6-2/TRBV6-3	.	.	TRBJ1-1	CASSYRGFEAFF	TGTGCCAGCAGTTACAGGGGGTTTGAAGCTTTCTTT
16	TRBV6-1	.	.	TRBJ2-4	CASSEVFGVAKNIQYF	TGTGCCAGCAGTGAAGTTTTTGGCGTAGCCAAAAACATTCAGTACTTC
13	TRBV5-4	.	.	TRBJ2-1	CASSPLGSNEQFF	TGTGCCAGCAGCCCCCTCGGCAGCAATGAGCAGTTCTTC
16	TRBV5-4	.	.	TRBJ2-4	CASTTGGQRGKNIQYF	TGTGCCAGCACAACCGGGGGGCAGAGGGGCAAAAACATTCAGTACTTC
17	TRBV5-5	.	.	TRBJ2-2	CASSQRVSQTSTGELFF	TGTGCCAGCAGCCAGAGGGTCTCCCAAACTTCCACCGGGGAGCTGTTTTTT
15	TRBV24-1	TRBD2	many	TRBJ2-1	CATSDFLAGGNEQFF	TGTGCCACCAGTGATTTTCTAGCGGGAGGAAATGAGCAGTTCTTC
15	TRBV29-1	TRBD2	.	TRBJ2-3	CSAEPSGVHADTQYF	TGCAGCGCTGAACCTAGCGGGGTCCACGCAGATACGCAGTATTTT
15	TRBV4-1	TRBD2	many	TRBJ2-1	CASSQGTSGRGEQFF	TGCGCCAGCAGCCAGGGGACTAGCGGGAGGGGTGAGCAGTTCTTC
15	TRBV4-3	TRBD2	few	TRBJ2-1	CASSQELAGDREQFF	TGCGCCAGCAGCCAAGAACTAGCGGGAGATCGTGAGCAGTTCTTC
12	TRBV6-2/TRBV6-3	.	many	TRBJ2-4	CASRLPNDIQYF	TGTGCCAGCCGACTACCCAACGACATTCAGTACTTC
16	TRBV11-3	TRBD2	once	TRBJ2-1	CATRERAAGAYNEHFF	TGTGCCACCAGAGAGCGTGCAGCGGGAGCCTACAATGAGCACTTCTTC
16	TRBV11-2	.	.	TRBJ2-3	CASSPRETSGSDMQYF	TGTGCCAGCAGCCCGAGGGAGACGTCGGGCTCAGATATGCAGTATTTT
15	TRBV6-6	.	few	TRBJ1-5	CASSFPSLAGQPQHF	TGTGCCAGCTCTTTTCCCTCCTTGGCGGGACAGCCCCAGCATTTT
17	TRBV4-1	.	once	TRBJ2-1	CASSQGTILSPYNEQFF	TGCGCCAGCAGCCAAGGGACTATCTTAAGCCCCTACAATGAGCAGTTCTTC
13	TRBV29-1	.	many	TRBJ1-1	CSVVRQSHTEAFF	TGCAGCGTTGTCCGACAGTCTCACACTGAAGCTTTCTTT
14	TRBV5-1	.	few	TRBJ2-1	CASRDYSSYNEQFF	TGCGCCAGCAGAGACTATAGCTCCTACAATGAGCAGTTCTTC
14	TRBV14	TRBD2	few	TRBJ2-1	CANSQDRRWTSPFF	TGTGCCAACAGCCAAGATCGTCGATGGACTAGCCCATTCTTC